The clone carrying this T cell receptor beta chain turned up a few times. These data originate in a study of identical twins. TCRdb itself ran the 5' RACE reads through MiXCR, one entry per CDR3 protein. The table has hundreds of thousands of distinct CDR3 sequences, 8.6% seen once. The same data also contributed to another study, on yellow fever vaccine responses in identical twins.

This clonotype was obtained from a woman aged 18-29 years in good health. The specimen was PBMCs.

CDR3 nucleotide sequence: TGTGCCAGCAGTTTCCCCGCCCCGGACGGAGCGAGCACTGAAGCTTTCTTT. It translates to CASSFPAPDGASTEAFF. J is TRBJ1-1 and V is TRBV12-3 or TRBV12-4; D gene uncertain. The CDR3 is made up of 17 amino acids. Deletions cut 3 bases from V and 4 bases from J, with 21 bases between.